This T cell receptor beta chain is from a study of beta chain features in type 1 diabetes. Since all of the isolated RNA was reverse transcribed, expressed TCRB transcripts were what got sequenced. The method was immunoSEQ multiplex PCR; TCRdb's version includes in-frame clones alone and lacks a portion of them. There are about 180,000 clones in the sample; 10% to 15% occur only once, and about 0.66% lies in the top ten. It was one heparinised blood draw, averaging around 120 mL, that each donor gave. The CDR3 length is 15 residues. The V gene's germline CDR1 is SGHRS and CDR2 YFSETQ. V was cut by 2 bases and J by 2 bases, with 11 bases left in between.

The TCR sequence derives from a woman between 18 and 30 years old in good health. V usage is TRBV5-1 and J usage is TRBJ2-4, with a tentative D call TRBD2 (6 bases). Sequencing was performed on central memory CD4+ T cells from blood. CDR3 loop: CASSLPGATKNIQYF. The CDR3 DNA sequence: TGCGCCAGCAGCTTACCGGGAGCGACCAAAAACATTCAGTACTTC.